The 26 T cell receptor beta chains in this list originate from one sample, sequenced in a study of shared clonotypes between healthy human individuals. The protocol was immunoSEQ multiplex PCR, while the TCRdb copy is restricted to in-frame clones and leaves out a portion. The sample contains some 550,000 clones, less than 98% of which appear only once. The sample taken for sequencing was naive CD4+ T cells sorted from blood. The subset here: CD45RA+ positively selected. Receptors originate from a woman aged 30 to 39 in good health.

The CDR3 DNA sequence: TGCAGTGCTAGTGGTAAAAAAGGCTACACCTTC. Its protein product is CSASGKKGYTF. This chain links TRBV20-1 with TRBJ1-2; D gene ambiguous. Germline V gene data show CDR1 as DFQATT and CDR2 as SNEGSKA (reference sequence). The CDR3 length is 11 residues. With 3 bases removed from V and 8 bases from J, the gap between germline ends came to 10 bases.

The rearrangement links TRBV28 to TRBJ2-5, with 8 nucleotides matching TRBD2. The tail of the sequence fits TRBJ2-7 better, so the J call may be wrong. CDR3 length: 16 amino acids. CDR1 and CDR2 from the germline V gene are MDHEN and SYDVKM. CDR3 in DNA: TGTGCCAGCAGTCCCCCCAGCGGGAGAGGTTCCTACGAGCAGTACTTC. Amino acid sequence: CASSPPSGRGSYEQYF.

The rearrangement joins TRBV27 to TRBJ2-1; TRBD2 aligns across 8 bases. The CDR3 covers 20 residues. Germline V lookup: CDR1 MNHEY, CDR2 SMNVEV (reference sequence). V was pared by 1 base and J by 7 bases, with 21 bases of the junction left unmatched. The CDR3 bases are TGTGCCAGCAGTTTATTAGTCCGGGGAGCGGGGGAGGGCTTTGGGAATGAGCAGTTCTTC. Its protein product is CASSLLVRGAGEGFGNEQFF.

The V call is TRBV15, the J call TRBJ2-2; no clear D. V was cut by 4 bases and J by 7 bases, with 7 bases left in between. The length of the CDR3 is 12 residues. The germline gives CDR1 LNHNV, CDR2 YYDKDF (reference sequence). The CDR3 here is CATSIYRGELFF. DNA for the CDR3: TGTGCCACCAGCATCTACCGCGGGGAGCTGTTTTTT.

The chain links TRBV5-1 to TRBJ1-5, with 8 bases matching TRBD1. Germline V gives CDR1 SGHRS, CDR2 YFSETQ. CDR3 length equals 15 residues. The V and J ends lost 1 base and 2 bases, in that order; junction bases with no gene match: 2. In DNA, the CDR3 is TGCGCCAGCAGCTTGCGGACAGGGCGCAATCAGCCCCAGCATTTT. This translates into CASSLRTGRNQPQHF.

The rearrangement joins TRBV9 to TRBJ1-5; 8 bases agree with TRBD1. The V segment lost 4 bases and the J segment 5 bases; nucleotides outside the gene matches: 5. Germline V gene data show CDR1 as SGDLS and CDR2 as YYNGEE. The CDR3 is 14 amino acids. CDR3 in amino acids: CASSPTGEDQPQHF. The CDR3 DNA is TGTGCCAGCAGCCCGACAGGGGAGGATCAGCCCCAGCATTTT. The full variable domain, rest sourced from reference TRBV9 and TRBJ1-5, is DSGVTQTPKHLITATGQRVTLRCSPRSGDLSVYWYQQSLDQGLQFLIQYYNGEERAKGNILERFSAQQFPDLHSELNLSSLELGDSALYFCASSPTGEDQPQHFGDGTRLSIL.

CDR3 amino acids: CASSSLRDRGQPQHF. CDR3 coding DNA: TGTGCCAGCAGCTCACTCCGGGACAGGGGTCAGCCCCAGCATTTT. The rearrangement uses TRBV7-9 and TRBJ1-5, with TRBD1 matching 10 bases. From germline, CDR1 is SEHNR and CDR2 FQNEAQ (reference sequence). Unmatched junction bases numbered 6, after V lost 4 bases and J lost 6 bases. The CDR3 contains 15 residues. The variable domain in full, completed from reference TRBV7-9 and TRBJ1-5, reads DTGVSQNPRHKITKRGQNVTFRCDPISEHNRLYWYRQTLGQGPEFLTYFQNEAQLEKSRLLSDRFSAERPKGSFSTLEIQRTEQGDSAMYLCASSSLRDRGQPQHFGDGTRLSIL.

The chain recombines TRBV28 with TRBJ2-7, with a possible D match to TRBD1 (6 bases). The V gene lost 3 bases and the J gene lost 1 base, with 16 bases spanning the gap. The germline gives CDR1 MDHEN, CDR2 SYDVKM. The CDR3 runs to 16 residues. DNA for the CDR3: TGTGCCAGCAGTTTCGATTTCCGGGACAATTCCTACGAGCAGTACTTC. The encoded protein is CASSFDFRDNSYEQYF. The full variable domain, rest sourced from reference TRBV28 and TRBJ2-7, is DVKVTQSSRYLVKRTGEKVFLECVQDMDHENMFWYRQDPGLGLRLIYFSYDVKMKEKGDIPEGYSVSREKKERFSLILESASTNQTSMYLCASSFDFRDNSYEQYFGPGTRLTVT.

J is TRBJ1-5 and V is TRBV9; D is undetermined. This CDR3 is built from 13 residues. Trimming left V 4 bases short and J 3 bases short, with 8 bases between. Germline lookup yields CDR1 SGDLS and CDR2 YYNGEE. The CDR3 sequence: CASSLNSNQPQHF. The CDR3 DNA reads as TGTGCCAGCAGCTTAAACTCCAATCAGCCCCAGCATTTT.

The V gene is TRBV6-1, the J gene TRBJ1-5, with 7 bases identical to TRBD1. The V gene end was trimmed by 2 bases and the J gene end by 6 bases; junction bases not matched to a gene: 13. Germline values: CDR1 MNHNS, CDR2 SASEGT. This CDR3 comprises 17 residues. The CDR3 DNA is TGTGCCAGCAGTGAACAGGGACAGAGCTTTGGCTCTCAGCCCCAGCATTTT. Encoded protein: CASSEQGQSFGSQPQHF.

V and J are TRBV11-2 and TRBJ2-5; 9 bases match TRBD2. Germline lookup yields CDR1 SGHAT and CDR2 FQNNGV. This CDR3 comprises 16 residues. V was clipped by 5 bases and J by 2 bases; unmatched bases: 9. CDR3 protein: CASSQMASGIQETQYF. CDR3 DNA: TGTGCCAGCAGCCAAATGGCTAGCGGGATTCAAGAGACCCAGTACTTC.

V is TRBV14 and J is TRBJ2-4; D is unclear. The CDR3 runs 14 residues. CDR1 and CDR2 (germline): SGHDN, FVKESK. Trimming stripped 0 bases from V and 9 bases from J, with 12 bases between. Written as DNA, the CDR3 is TGTGCCAGCAGCCAAGATTGGCAGGCGAGCATTCAGTACTTC. Translated: CASSQDWQASIQYF.

The V gene is TRBV27, the J gene TRBJ1-5, with D tentatively TRBD1 (6 bases). This CDR3 spans 16 amino acids. In germline, CDR1 is MNHEY, CDR2 SMNVEV (reference sequence). V lost 5 bases and J lost 11, with 25 bases in between. CDR3 protein: CASSPLDSLSPASQHF. The CDR3 bases are TGTGCCAGCAGTCCGTTGGACAGCCTTTCCCCCGCGTCCCAGCATTTT.

The rearrangement joins TRBV28 to TRBJ2-3; 9 positions agree with TRBD1. Germline V gives CDR1 MDHEN, CDR2 SYDVKM. V dropped 4 bases and J dropped 2; count of bases not matched to a gene: 7. This CDR3 has 16 residues. The CDR3: CASSSSGTGLTDTQYF. The CDR3 DNA reads TGTGCCAGCAGTTCATCCGGGACAGGGCTCACAGATACGCAGTATTTT.

V and J are TRBV18 and TRBJ1-4; 8 positions match TRBD1. The V gene's germline CDR1 is KGHSH and CDR2 LQKENI. This CDR3 has 15 residues. Trimming took 3 bases from V and 6 from J; bases not matched to a gene: 6. CDR3 coding DNA: TGTGCCAGCTCACCGCTAAAGACAGGGGATGAAAAACTGTTTTTT. It specifies CASSPLKTGDEKLFF.

The chain employs TRBV4-1 and TRBJ2-1; D not resolved. The germline V and J ends were trimmed by 4 bases and 1 base, with 11 bases remaining between them. This CDR3 is built from 15 residues. Germline CDR1 reads MGHRA; CDR2 reads YSYEKL. CDR3 in amino acids: CASSPMDRSYNEQFF. Here the CDR3 DNA reads TGCGCCAGCAGCCCGATGGACCGGTCCTACAATGAGCAGTTCTTC.

DNA for the CDR3: TGTGCCAGCAGTGCCGCAACAGTCCAGGACGAGCAGTACTTC. Translated, it gives CASSAATVQDEQYF. The V gene is TRBV28, the J gene TRBJ2-7; D unclear. Germline values: CDR1 MDHEN, CDR2 SYDVKM. This CDR3 is built from 14 residues. V was trimmed by 5 bases and J by 5 bases, leaving 16 bases between them.

The rearrangement links TRBV4-1 to TRBJ2-5, with 8 nucleotides matching TRBD2. V lost 2 bases to trimming and J lost 5 bases; unmatched junction nucleotides: 13. The CDR3 length is 17 residues. The germline CDR1 and CDR2 sequences are MGHRA and YSYEKL. The DNA of the CDR3 is TGCGCCAGCAGCCAAACCGCCACGGGAGGGAGACGGGAGACCCAGTACTTC. Translation: CASSQTATGGRRETQYF.

V and J are TRBV4-1 and TRBJ1-3, with D possibly TRBD1 on 5 matching bases. CDR1 MGHRA and CDR2 YSYEKL come from the germline V gene. The CDR3 spans 15 residues. V lost 3 bases, J lost 4 bases, and 13 bases lay in between. CDR3 nucleotide sequence: TGCGCCAGCAGCCACGGACCGGGGCTCGGAAACACCATATATTTT. Translated: CASSHGPGLGNTIYF.

CDR3 nucleotide sequence: TGTGCCAGCAGCAATTGCCCCCGGACGTGGTTCAGAGACGAGACCCAGTACTTC. This sequence encodes CASSNCPRTWFRDETQYF. The chain joins TRBV21-1 to TRBJ2-5. TRBV21-1 constitutes a pseudogene. The CDR3 contains 18 residues.

The rearrangement joins TRBV4-1 to TRBJ1-2; tentatively, D is TRBD1 (5 bases). The CDR3 covers 13 residues. Germline assignment: CDR1 MGHRA and CDR2 YSYEKL. V lost 6 bases and J lost 8, with 16 bases in between. CDR3 amino acids: CASSQSEGYGYTF. The CDR3 DNA reads TGCGCCAGCAGTCAGTCGGAGGGGTACGGCTACACCTTC.

The chain couples TRBV28 to TRBJ2-5; D call uncertain. The J call is doubtful: the DNA matches TRBJ2-7 better. CDR1 is MDHEN, CDR2 SYDVKM, per germline. The CDR3 has 12 amino acids. Here the CDR3 reads CASSFMSHEQYF. The CDR3 DNA sequence: TGTGCCAGCAGTTTTATGTCCCACGAGCAGTACTTC.

The rearrangement uses TRBV28 and TRBJ1-5; 8 nucleotides match TRBD1. J was trimmed by 6 bases and V by 7 bases; bases with no gene match: 8. CDR1 MDHEN and CDR2 SYDVKM come from the germline V gene. The CDR3 is 14 amino acids. DNA for the CDR3: TGTGCCAGCAACCAGGACAGGGACGGTCAGCCCCAGCATTTT. Protein: CASNQDRDGQPQHF.

The rearrangement links TRBV19 to TRBJ2-6; D is possibly TRBD1 (6 bases). The CDR3 has 17 amino acids. V lost 3 bases to trimming and J lost 0 bases, with 12 bases between them. Germline V gene data show CDR1 as LNHDA and CDR2 as SQIVND (reference sequence). CDR3 loop: CASSITGTTSGANVLTF. CDR3 bases: TGTGCCAGTAGTATCACAGGGACCACCTCTGGGGCCAACGTCCTGACTTTC.

The V gene is TRBV4-1, the J gene TRBJ2-6; perhaps TRBD2 as D (5 bases). V was shortened by 0 bases and J by 0 bases, with 15 bases between the two germline ends. The CDR3 spans 19 residues. Germline lookup yields CDR1 MGHRA and CDR2 YSYEKL. The CDR3 DNA reads TGCGCCAGCAGCCAAGACCCCCAGCGGCTATACTCTGGGGCCAACGTCCTGACTTTC. Translated: CASSQDPQRLYSGANVLTF.

The chain links TRBV27 to TRBJ2-1; no clear D. V lost 2 bases to trimming and J lost 5 bases, with 13 bases between them. Germline V gives CDR1 MNHEY, CDR2 SMNVEV (reference sequence). The CDR3 has 15 residues. DNA of the CDR3: TGTGCCAGCAGTTTAACTCTCGGGCCAAACAATGAGCAGTTCTTC. Protein product: CASSLTLGPNNEQFF.